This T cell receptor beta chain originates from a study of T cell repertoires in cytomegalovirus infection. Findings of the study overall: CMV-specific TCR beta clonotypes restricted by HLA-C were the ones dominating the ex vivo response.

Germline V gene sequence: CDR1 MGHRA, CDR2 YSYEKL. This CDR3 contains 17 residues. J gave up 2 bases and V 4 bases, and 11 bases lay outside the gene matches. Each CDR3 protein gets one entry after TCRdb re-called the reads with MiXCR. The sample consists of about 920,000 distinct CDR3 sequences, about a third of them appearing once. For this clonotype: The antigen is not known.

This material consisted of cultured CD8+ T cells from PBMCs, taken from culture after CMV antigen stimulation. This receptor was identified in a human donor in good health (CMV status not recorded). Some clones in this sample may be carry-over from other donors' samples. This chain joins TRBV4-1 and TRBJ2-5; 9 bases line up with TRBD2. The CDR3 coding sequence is TGCGCCAGCAGCCCCCATGAGGGTAGCGGGGGACAAGAGACCCAGTACTTC. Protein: CASSPHEGSGGQETQYF.